Listed below are T cell receptor beta chains from one sample, sequenced in a study of blood T cell repertoires in COVID-19. TCRdb keeps only in-frame clones here, not all; method: immunoSEQ multiplex PCR. Of under 95,000 clones listed, 86% were seen once; the top ten hold 17%. The sequencing input was peripheral blood. Receptors were obtained from a man at least 80 years old in a cohort sampled during active COVID-19. Both conserved end residues are part of each CDR3. The D gene is left open where the match is weak. Size is omitted from some rows. Given values are once, few, many or a class for expanded clones.

>-|TRBJ2-3|TRBV19|once
TGTGCCAGTAGTATAGGCCCAGGGGTGGGCACAGATACGCAGTATTTT
CASSIGPGVGTDTQYF
>-|TRBJ2-3|TRBV10-3|-
TGTGCCATCAGTGAGCACAGCGATACGCAGTATTTT
CAISEHSDTQYF
>TRBD1|TRBJ1-6|TRBV6-6|-
TGTGCCAGCAGTCCCCCAGGGACAGGGGTTTATAATTCACCCCTCCACTTT
CASSPPGTGVYNSPLHF
>TRBD2|TRBJ2-5|TRBV27|-
TGTGCCAGCAGTCCCCATAGCGGGGGGGCCGGATGGGAGACCCAGTACTTC
CASSPHSGGAGWETQYF
>-|TRBJ2-2|TRBV6-5|-
TGTGCCAGCAGTCCCGGGACAAAGAACACCGGGGAGCTGTTTTTT
CASSPGTKNTGELFF
>TRBD1|TRBJ1-1|TRBV19|-
TGTGCCAGTAGTACCGGACAGGATGGCGGCACTGAAGCTTTCTTT
CASSTGQDGGTEAFF
>TRBD1|TRBJ2-7|TRBV18|-
TGTGCCAGCTCACTTGGGACAGGGGGTCTCGACGAGCAGTACTTC
CASSLGTGGLDEQYF
>TRBD1|TRBJ2-5|TRBV5-1|-
TGCGCCAGCAGCTTTCGGACAGGTCAAGAGACCCAGTACTTC
CASSFRTGQETQYF
>TRBD2|TRBJ2-1|TRBV5-1|-
TGCGCCAGCAGCAGGGGACTAGCGGCCTACAATGAGCAGTTCTTC
CASSRGLAAYNEQFF
>TRBD1|TRBJ1-1|TRBV27|-
TGTGCCAGCAGTCACCGGACAGGGGCGGGAGTGACTGAAGCTTTCTTT
CASSHRTGAGVTEAFF
>-|TRBJ2-1|TRBV7-2|-
TGTGCCAGCAGCCATTACAATGAGCAGTTCTTC
CASSHYNEQFF
>TRBD1|TRBJ2-4|TRBV7-2|-
TGTGCCAGCAGCTATAGGGACAGCATGGGCATTCAGTACTTC
CASSYRDSMGIQYF
>-|TRBJ2-1|TRBV6-5|-
TGTGCCAGCAGTTTAGCCCGGGGTGAGCAGTTCTTC
CASSLARGEQFF
>-|TRBJ1-5|TRBV18|-
TGTGCCAGCTCACTAGCTTATAGCAATCAGCCCCAGCATTTT
CASSLAYSNQPQHF
>-|TRBJ1-5|TRBV7-9|-
TGTGCCAGCAGCTTAGACAGGGTTTTAGATCCCCAGCATTTT
CASSLDRVLDPQHF
>TRBD1|TRBJ1-3|TRBV10-3|-
TGTGCCATCAGTGAGGCGACCGGGACAGGATCTGGAAACACCATATATTTT
CAISEATGTGSGNTIYF
>TRBD1|TRBJ2-5|TRBV7-2|-
TGTGCCAGCAGCTTAGTCGCAGGGGGCTGGGAGACCCAGTACTTC
CASSLVAGGWETQYF
>-|TRBJ1-1|TRBV5-1|-
TGCGCCAGCAGTTCGGAGGGATGGACTGAAGCTTTCTTT
CASSSEGWTEAFF
>TRBD1|TRBJ2-3|TRBV5-4|-
TGTGCCAGCAGCTTTACGACAGGGGGCACAGATACGCAGTATTTT
CASSFTTGGTDTQYF
>TRBD1|TRBJ2-5|TRBV4-2|-
TGTGCCAGCAGCCAAGAGATCGCAGGGGGCGCTCTGTTCGAGACCCAGTACTTC
CASSQEIAGGALFETQYF
>-|TRBJ1-5|TRBV18|-
TGTGCCAGCTCCCCAACGATAAACAGGAATCAGCCCCAGCATTTT
CASSPTINRNQPQHF
>-|TRBJ1-2|TRBV6-5|-
TGTGCCAGCAGTTACGGCAGGGGCTATGGCTACACCTTC
CASSYGRGYGYTF
>TRBD1|TRBJ2-3|TRBV2|-
TGTGCCAGCAGTCCGTTAACGACAGGGGAAGGGGATACGCAGTATTTT
CASSPLTTGEGDTQYF
>-|TRBJ2-2|TRBV3-1/TRBV3-2|-
TGTGCCAGCAGCCAAGTTTGGGGCAGGGGCACCGGGGAGCTGTTTTTT
CASSQVWGRGTGELFF
>-|TRBJ1-1|TRBV9|-
TGTGCCAGCAGCGCAGAGCCAACACAGGGACAAGCTTTCTTT
CASSAEPTQGQAFF
>-|TRBJ2-6|TRBV28|-
TGTGCCAGCAGTTTACGTGGACTGGGGGCCAACGTCCTGACTTTC
CASSLRGLGANVLTF
>-|TRBJ2-3|TRBV7-8|once
TGTGCCAGCAGGGAGGTTCGGGTGGGGACAGATACGCAGTATTTT
CASREVRVGTDTQYF
>TRBD1|TRBJ1-2|TRBV2|-
TGTGCCAGCAGCGAGAGGGGGCGAAGTGGCTACACCTTC
CASSERGRSGYTF
>-|TRBJ1-5|TRBV3-1/TRBV3-2|-
TGTGCCAGCAGCCAAATGAGGGAATCGCCCCAGCATTTT
CASSQMRESPQHF
>-|TRBJ1-5|TRBV10-3|-
TGTGCCATCAGTTCAGGGCGTAGCAATCAGCCCCAGCATTTT
CAISSGRSNQPQHF
>-|TRBJ1-4|TRBV19|few
TGTGCCAGTAGTATCGGAGGTGCAACTAATGAAAAACTGTTTTTT
CASSIGGATNEKLFF
>-|TRBJ1-2|TRBV6-6|-
TGTGCCAGCAGTTACCAGGGGAACTATGGCTACACCTTC
CASSYQGNYGYTF
>TRBD2|TRBJ2-2|TRBV19|-
TGTGCCAGTAGCCCCTCGGGGGGGGACACCGGGGAGCTGTTTTTT
CASSPSGGDTGELFF
>TRBD1|TRBJ2-2|TRBV6-1|-
TGTGCCAGCAGTGACAGGGGGCCGAAGAACACCGGGGAGCTGTTTTTT
CASSDRGPKNTGELFF
>TRBD1|TRBJ1-1|TRBV28|-
TGTGCCAGCAGTGCAACAGGGGGATCCACTGAAGCTTTCTTT
CASSATGGSTEAFF
>TRBD2|TRBJ2-7|TRBV15|once
TGTGCCACCAGCAGAGAAAGGACTAGCGGCGGCGAGCAGTACTTC
CATSRERTSGGEQYF
>-|TRBJ2-6|TRBV29-1|-
TGCAGCGTTTACTCTGGGGCCAACGTCCTGACTTTC
CSVYSGANVLTF
>TRBD1|TRBJ1-5|TRBV19|-
TGTGCCAGTAGCCCCGGACAGGGGGGGATTCAGCCCCAGCATTTT
CASSPGQGGIQPQHF
>-|TRBJ2-5|TRBV5-1|-
TGCGCCAGCAGCTTGTCCAAAGAGACCCAGTACTTC
CASSLSKETQYF
>TRBD1|TRBJ1-5|TRBV6-2/TRBV6-3|-
TGTGCCAGCAGTTACACGAGGGGGCTGAATAGCAATCAGCCCCAGCATTTT
CASSYTRGLNSNQPQHF
>-|TRBJ1-2|TRBV28|-
TGTGCCAGCAGTAAACGCAGGGTGGACTATGGCTACACCTTC
CASSKRRVDYGYTF
>TRBD1|TRBJ1-2|TRBV19|-
TGTGCCAGTAGTATTGACAGGGATAACTATGGCTACACCTTC
CASSIDRDNYGYTF
>-|TRBJ1-2|TRBV18|-
TGTGCCAGCTCACTCTCGACAGCTCCCGTTTTGTATGACTATGGCTACACCTTC
CASSLSTAPVLYDYGYTF
>-|TRBJ2-3|TRBV12-3/TRBV12-4|once
TGTGCCAGCAGACTCAGCACAGATACGCAGTATTTT
CASRLSTDTQYF
>TRBD1|TRBJ1-3|TRBV7-6|few
TGTGCCAGCAGCTTAGGCACAGGGGGCGGAAACACCATATATTTT
CASSLGTGGGNTIYF
>TRBD1|TRBJ2-5|TRBV19|-
TGTGCCAGTAGCCGGACAGGGACGGGGCAAGAGACCCAGTACTTC
CASSRTGTGQETQYF
>-|TRBJ2-5|TRBV6-5|-
TGTGCCAGCAGTTCGACCGGGAGCCTCCAAGAGACCCAGTACTTC
CASSSTGSLQETQYF
>-|TRBJ2-1|TRBV19|-
TGTGCCAGTATCAATGGACAAAGGGACAATGAGCAGTTCTTC
CASINGQRDNEQFF
>TRBD2|TRBJ2-3|TRBV19|-
TGTGCCAGTAGTTCCGGGGGGGGGCGATATCAAGATACGCAGTATTTT
CASSSGGGRYQDTQYF
>-|TRBJ2-5|TRBV24-1|-
TGTGCCACCAGTGATCACACTCAGGGGCAAGAGACCCAGTACTTC
CATSDHTQGQETQYF
>-|TRBJ2-1|TRBV5-4|-
TGTGCCAGCAGCTTCCGACTGAGCTACAATGAGCAGTTCTTC
CASSFRLSYNEQFF
>-|TRBJ2-1|TRBV27|-
TGTGCCAGCAGTTTATCGTCGTCCTCCTACAATGAGCAGTTCTTC
CASSLSSSSYNEQFF
>-|TRBJ2-2|TRBV5-8|-
TGTGCCAGCAGCTTGAGGAGGGTGAACACCGGGGAGCTGTTTTTT
CASSLRRVNTGELFF
>-|TRBJ1-5|TRBV12-3/TRBV12-4|-
TGTGCCAGCACTCGACAGGGCAATCAGCCCCAGCATTTT
CASTRQGNQPQHF